The rows below give T cell receptor beta chains drawn from one sample of a study of cytomegalovirus exposure and HLA in healthy donors. TCRdb keeps only in-frame clones here, not all; method: immunoSEQ multiplex PCR. The table lists about 150,000 clones, more than 9.5% of them singletons. Sequencing was performed on PBMCs. Receptor source: a man aged 45-60 years in good health and CMV-seronegative. Each CDR3 is given with its conserved first and last residue. Fields, in order: CDR3 length, J gene, D gene, clone size, V gene, CDR3 protein, CDR3 DNA. D genes are given only for firm matches. Clone sizes are given selectively: once, few, many, or a class where the clone is expanded.

15	TRBJ2-7	TRBD1	.	TRBV5-1	CASSEGGQGTYEQYF	TGCGCCAGCAGCGAGGGAGGACAGGGAACCTACGAGCAGTACTTC
15	TRBJ1-4	.	.	TRBV4-2	CASSQIGQGGEKLFF	TGTGCCAGCAGCCAAATAGGTCAGGGAGGAGAAAAACTGTTTTTT
17	TRBJ1-1	.	.	TRBV25-1	CASSPFVGGGMNTEAFF	TGTGCCAGCTCCCCCTTCGTCGGGGGGGGCATGAACACTGAAGCTTTCTTT
14	TRBJ1-1	.	.	TRBV5-1	CASSSGHQNTEAFF	TGCGCCAGCAGCTCGGGACACCAGAACACTGAAGCTTTCTTT
16	TRBJ2-1	.	.	TRBV28	CASREELARPYNEQFF	TGTGCCAGCAGGGAGGAGCTAGCGAGACCCTACAATGAGCAGTTCTTC
15	TRBJ1-2	.	.	TRBV10-2	CASSDSEPRLGGYTF	TGCGCCAGCAGTGACTCCGAACCAAGACTGGGTGGCTACACCTTC
14	TRBJ1-4	.	.	TRBV5-4	CASRRDGNNEKLFF	TGTGCCAGCAGGCGGGACGGTAATAATGAAAAACTGTTTTTT
15	TRBJ2-7	TRBD1	few	TRBV7-8	CASRYSGTGGYEQYF	TGTGCCAGCAGGTATTCCGGGACAGGGGGCTACGAGCAGTACTTC
14	TRBJ2-1	.	.	TRBV10-3	CAISGSSVGNEQFF	TGTGCCATCAGTGGTTCTAGCGTCGGAAATGAGCAGTTCTTC
14	TRBJ1-2	TRBD1	.	TRBV5-4	CASSPPGQGYGYTF	TGTGCCAGCAGCCCTCCGGGACAGGGGTATGGCTACACCTTC
13	TRBJ1-5	.	.	TRBV19	CASSSQSNQPQHF	TGTGCCAGTAGCTCACAGTCCAATCAGCCCCAGCATTTT